A single sample gave rise to the 15 T cell receptor delta chains below, sequenced in a study of Vδ1+ human thymocytes. Study-level findings and limits: In the thymus, TRG and TRD repertoires looked highly polyclonal with Gaussian CDR3 lengths.

For these TCRs, the target antigens are not known. Sequences come from RNA converted to cDNA by reverse transcription. CDR3 amplicons came from multiplex PCR with pooled V-gene forward and constant-region reverse primers. TCRdb made new clone calls on the multiplex PCR reads using CATT. The data hold 45,000 to 60,000 delta-chain clones, with 15% observed a single time. Sequencing was done on a sample of Vdelta1+ gamma-delta thymocytes from the thymus. The subset was: FACS-sorted CD3+ TCRalphabeta- TCRVdelta1+ TCRVdelta2- thymocytes. These receptors were collected from a boy in the first two years of life who had congenital heart surgery.

This clone came up a few times. This chain links TRDV1 with TRDJ1, with 8 positions matching TRDD3. V lost 4 bases, J lost 0 bases, and 16 bases stayed unmatched. The germline V gene encodes CDR1 TSWWSYY and CDR2 QGS. This CDR3 region has 19 residues. As DNA, the CDR3 is TGTGCTCTTGGGGGAACGAACCCGTACTGGGGGCTTTACACCGATAAACTCATCTTT. It yields the protein CALGGTNPYWGLYTDKLIF.

In its sample, this clone was seen a few times. The chain couples TRDV1 to TRDJ1; possibly TRDD3 for D (6 bases). Per germline, CDR1 TSWWSYY and CDR2 QGS. This CDR3 is built from 19 residues. V dropped 3 bases and J dropped 0 bases, with 23 bases sitting between them. CDR3 coding DNA: TGTGCTCTTGGGGACCTACCTTTGGGGGTCCCTTCGTACACCGATAAACTCATCTTT. It is translated as CALGDLPLGVPSYTDKLIF.

This clone has more than one count but fewer than ten. The chain joins TRDV1 to TRDJ1; 9 positions agree with TRDD2. Trimming took 4 bases from V and 0 from J; bases not matched to a gene: 15. CDR1 is TSWWSYY, CDR2 QGS, per germline. This CDR3 is 19 amino acids long. The CDR3 spells CALGVRPSYSRGHTDKLIF. DNA of the CDR3: TGTGCTCTTGGGGTCCGGCCTTCCTACTCCCGGGGGCACACCGATAAACTCATCTTT.

This clone turned up a few times. The chain links TRDV1 to TRDJ1; 10 nucleotides line up with TRDD3. The germline V gene has CDR1 TSWWSYY and CDR2 QGS. CDR3 length: 23 residues. The V segment lost 0 bases and the J segment 3 bases; nucleotides outside the gene matches: 25. CDR3 bases: TGTGCTCTTGGGGAACTAGAGTCTAGGAACTTTTTGGGGGATACACCCTACTCCGATAAACTCATCTTT. Protein product: CALGELESRNFLGDTPYSDKLIF.

This clone appeared a few times. The chain is built from TRDV1 and TRDJ1, with a tentative D call TRDD3 (5 bases). V was shortened by 2 bases and J by 4 bases, with 14 bases between the two germline ends. Germline lookup yields CDR1 TSWWSYY and CDR2 QGS. This CDR3 region has 15 residues. The CDR3 DNA reads as TGTGCTCTTGGGGAATCAGCTACCTGGGTCGATAAACTCATCTTT. The encoded protein is CALGESATWVDKLIF.

This clone occurred a few times. The V and J genes are TRDV1 and TRDJ1, with TRDD3 identical over 10 bases. CDR3 size: 18 residues. V shed 0 bases and J 5 bases; nucleotides not matched to a gene: 12. Germline V gene sequence: CDR1 TSWWSYY, CDR2 QGS. The CDR3 DNA follows: TGTGCTCTTGGGGAACTCCGATCCTACACTGGGGGATTGGATAAACTCATCTTT. The encoded protein is CALGELRSYTGGLDKLIF.

This clone showed up just a few times. This chain connects TRDV1 to TRDJ1, with 9 nucleotides matching TRDD3. Germline values: CDR1 TSWWSYY, CDR2 QGS. The V segment lost 1 base and the J segment 0 bases; nucleotides outside the gene matches: 12. The CDR3 covers 19 residues. The CDR3 spells CALGERLPYPGGYTDKLIF. In DNA form, the CDR3 reads TGTGCTCTTGGGGAACGCCTTCCTTATCCTGGGGGATACACCGATAAACTCATCTTT.

The chain couples TRDV1 to TRDJ1, with 11 bases aligning to TRDD3. With 0 bases clipped from V and 5 bases from J, the junction kept 11 bases outside the gene matches. CDR1 is TSWWSYY, CDR2 QGS, per germline. This CDR3 has 18 amino acids. CDR3 nucleotide sequence: TGTGCTCTTGGGGAACTCCCACCTGGGGGATACAAGTGTGATAAACTCATCTTT. This encodes CALGELPPGGYKCDKLIF.

The chain couples TRDV1 to TRDJ1, with D unresolved. Germline V lookup: CDR1 TSWWSYY, CDR2 QGS. V was cut by 2 bases and J by 0 bases, with 16 bases left in between. CDR3 length: 17 amino acids. The CDR3 coding sequence is TGTGCTCTTGGGGAAAGGGTTTCGGGCCTGTACACCGATAAACTCATCTTT. It translates to CALGERVSGLYTDKLIF.

The table lists this clone with a few counts. The chain employs TRDV1 and TRDJ1; D is undetermined. Germline V CDR1 and CDR2: TSWWSYY, QGS. The CDR3 contains 17 residues. V dropped 2 bases and J dropped 0 bases, with 16 bases sitting between them. In DNA form, the CDR3 reads TGTGCTCTTGGGGAAAGGAAGTGGCAGGGAAACACCGATAAACTCATCTTT. Protein sequence: CALGERKWQGNTDKLIF.

This clone occurred a few times. The chain recombines TRDV1 with TRDJ1; 11 bases are shared with TRDD3. This CDR3 is built from 23 residues. V was clipped by 3 bases and J by 0 bases; unmatched bases: 24. CDR1 is TSWWSYY, CDR2 QGS, per germline. The CDR3 bases are TGTGCTCTTGGGGACCCCTACCGCGAGATATTCTTGGGGGATACGTTTAACACCGATAAACTCATCTTT. Its translation is CALGDPYREIFLGDTFNTDKLIF.

V usage is TRDV2 and J usage is TRDJ1, with D possibly being TRDD3 (6 bases). V was cut by 6 bases and J by 4 bases, with 20 bases left in between. Germline V gene data show CDR1 as GEAIGNYY and CDR2 as EKD. The CDR3 contains 15 residues. This CDR3 is CACMIGGYTHDKLIF. The CDR3 region has the DNA TGTGCCTGTATGATCGGAGGATACACCCACGATAAACTCATCTTT.

The chain employs TRDV1 and TRDJ1; 13 bases are shared with TRDD3. Per the germline V gene, CDR1 is TSWWSYY and CDR2 is QGS. CDR3 size: 23 residues. V trimming: 3 bases; J trimming: 1 base; junction bases outside the gene matches: 23. CDR3 residues: CALGDTDYPRTGGYAPVTDKLIF. CDR3 coding DNA: TGTGCTCTTGGGGACACCGACTACCCTAGAACTGGGGGATACGCCCCAGTCACCGATAAACTCATCTTT.

The chain is built from TRDV1 and TRDJ1; 13 bases map to TRDD3. The V gene's germline CDR1 is TSWWSYY and CDR2 QGS. The J segment lost 1 base and the V segment lost 0 bases, leaving 23 bases of the junction unmatched. This CDR3 spans 24 amino acids. Here the CDR3 DNA reads TGTGCTCTTGGGGAACTATCTCAGCTTCCCTACTACCCTACTGGGGGATACGGCACCGATAAACTCATCTTT. Residues: CALGELSQLPYYPTGGYGTDKLIF.

This clone was seen a few times. J is TRDJ1 and V is TRDV1; 10 bases line up with TRDD3. CDR3 size: 17 residues. J lost 3 bases, V lost 6 bases, and 13 bases had no gene match. Per the germline V gene, CDR1 is TSWWSYY and CDR2 is QGS. CDR3 loop: CALGDLCVTGGSDKLIF. Written as DNA, the CDR3 is TGTGCTCTTGGCGATTTATGCGTTACTGGGGGATCCGATAAACTCATCTTT.